The present TCR beta chain was sequenced within a study of T cells in Graves' hyperthyroidism and ophthalmopathy. It was RNA transcripts that yielded the amplified TCR beta CDR3 regions. RT-PCR in the first round (using the HTBI primer set) targeted the TCR CDR3. TCRdb recomputed calls from the multiplex PCR reads with MiXCR, one row per CDR3 protein. The sample lists more than 300,000 distinct CDR3 sequences, approximately 15% seen once, with 11% in the top ten. Of note for this clonotype: Its antigen is currently unknown.

Graves' hyperthyroidism showing no ophthalmopathy progression within 18 months was considered stable. The PBMCs had their origin in 10 ml of fresh peripheral blood. Germline values: CDR1 KGHSH, CDR2 LQKENI. This CDR3 comprises 17 residues. Trimming cost V 4 bases and J 0 bases; bases outside gene matches: 4. General study points: The blood repertoire included most of the expanded thyroid clonotypes above 0.001.

The source is a woman in her fifties or sixties with Graves' hyperthyroidism. The sample consisted of blood. The chain couples TRBV18 to TRBJ2-6; TRBD2 matches 9 bases. CDR3 nucleotides: TGTGCCAGCTCACGGGGACTAGCCCTCTCTGGGGCCAACGTCCTGACTTTC. Protein: CASSRGLALSGANVLTF.